This paragraph reports one T cell receptor beta chain. What it recognizes is unknown. This entry comes from a study of stem cell transplantation in POMP-related autoinflammatory disease. Overall study results and limits: Unique TRB V-J gene pairings were limited in number in patients with PRAID.

Profiling relied on immunoSEQ multiplex PCR, and the TCRdb table lists in-frame clones only, not all of them. Altogether thousands of clones are present, more than 85% being singletons, with the ten largest covering 1.5% to 2%. After removal of 5 bases from V and 6 bases from J, the junction contained 9 bases not matched to a gene. CDR3 length: 15 amino acids. The germline V gene has CDR1 SNHLY and CDR2 FYNNEI. Specimen: CD4+ follicular helper T cells (Tfh) from PBMCs, collected after stem cell transplantation. This clonotype originated in a human patient with POMP-related autoinflammation and immune dysregulation (PRAID). The graft donor may be the source of some T cells. The gene calls are TRBV2 and TRBJ2-2, with 7 positions matching TRBD2. CDR3 protein: CASSLGSSGSGELFF. The CDR3 bases are TGTGCCAGCAGTCTTGGGTCTAGCGGCTCCGGGGAGCTGTTTTTT.